The 8 T cell receptor beta chains given below trace back to one sample, sequenced in a study of monozygotic twins with cystic fibrosis (dated by TCRdb to the early 2020s). To prepare the library, the immunoSEQ multiplex PCR assay was applied. As stored in TCRdb, this immuneACCESS dataset retains in-frame rearrangements with V and J assigned. A fraction of the clones does not appear; measured against another copy, unresolved V genes explain less than half of the discrepancy, and the remainder lacks a known reason. In all, the sample holds roughly 20,000 clones, and 91% of those were seen once. Around 1.5% of the sample rests with the top ten. The sample was blood. The receptors were gathered from a girl between 2 and 10 years old with cystic fibrosis.

The chain joins TRBV19 to TRBJ1-1; D unresolved. Trimming cost V 11 bases and J 3 bases, with 10 bases left between them. Per germline, CDR1 LNHDA and CDR2 SQIVND (reference sequence). The CDR3 runs 11 residues. CDR3 in DNA: TGTGCCTCTAGGGAGGACACTGAAGCTTTCTTT. Translation gives CASREDTEAFF.

The chain carries TRBV5-1 and TRBJ1-1; TRBD1 is a possible D gene (6 bases). CDR1 and CDR2 (germline): SGHRS, YFSETQ. V lost 5 bases, J lost 2 bases, and 10 bases lay in between. CDR3 length equals 13 residues. DNA for the CDR3: TGCGCCAGCAGGGAGACAGGTAACACTGAAGCTTTCTTT. The encoded protein is CASRETGNTEAFF.

The chain employs TRBV5-6 and TRBJ2-1, with 8 bases lining up with TRBD2. With V trimmed by 4 bases and J by 7 bases, 10 bases remained unmatched. The germline gives CDR1 SGHDT, CDR2 YYEEEE. CDR3 length: 15 residues. The CDR3 reads CASSLPRRGANEQFF. The DNA for the CDR3 is TGTGCCAGCAGCCTCCCGCGGCGGGGGGCTAATGAGCAGTTCTTC.

This rearrangement joins TRBV27 to TRBJ2-3; 7 bases fit TRBD1. J lost 0 bases, V lost 3 bases, and 9 bases had no gene match. Germline loops: CDR1 MNHEY, CDR2 SMNVEV (reference sequence). The CDR3 covers 17 residues. The CDR3 region has the DNA TGTGCCAGCAGTTTTGGACCTCCGGGACAGAGCACAGATACGCAGTATTTT. The encoded protein is CASSFGPPGQSTDTQYF.

V is TRBV6-1 and J is TRBJ1-1; perhaps TRBD1 as D (5 bases). This CDR3 region has 13 residues. Germline CDR1 reads MNHNS; CDR2 reads SASEGT. V was pared by 5 bases and J by 6 bases, with 13 bases between. CDR3 in DNA: TGTGCCAGCAGTTCCGACAGTGACTCTGAAGCTTTCTTT. Amino acids: CASSSDSDSEAFF.

The chain links TRBV13 to TRBJ2-7, with TRBD1 as a possible D gene (5 bases). CDR3 length equals 17 residues. The germline V gene encodes CDR1 PRHDT and CDR2 FYEKMQ (reference sequence). With 3 bases removed from V and 0 bases from J, the gap between germline ends came to 18 bases. As DNA, the CDR3 is TGTGCCAGCAGCTTTTGGACGGGCTCTAGGGGCTCCTACGAGCAGTACTTC. Amino acids: CASSFWTGSRGSYEQYF.

The V gene is TRBV5-6, the J gene TRBJ1-5; D remains unclear. V was clipped by 4 bases and J by 4 bases, with 12 bases between them. Germline V CDR1 and CDR2: SGHDT, YYEEEE. The CDR3 extends over 14 amino acids. The CDR3 loop reads CASSLAGQNQPQHF. The CDR3 region has the DNA TGTGCCAGCAGCCTTGCGGGCCAGAATCAGCCCCAGCATTTT.

The rearrangement links TRBV11-2 to TRBJ1-1, with D possibly TRBD1 on 6 matching bases. The germline V gene has CDR1 SGHAT and CDR2 FQNNGV. V lost 5 bases and J lost 4, with 14 bases in between. CDR3 length equals 14 residues. The CDR3 reads CASSVSNRATEAFF. DNA for the CDR3: TGTGCCAGCAGCGTGTCTAACAGGGCCACTGAAGCTTTCTTT. Based on the CDR3 plus reference TRBV11-2 and TRBJ1-1, the full variable domain is EAGVAQSPRYKIIEKRQSVAFWCNPISGHATLYWYQQILGQGPKLLIQFQNNGVVDDSQLPKDRFSAERLKGVDSTLKIQPAKLEDSAVYLCASSVSNRATEAFFGQGTRLTVV.